Each of the 4 T cell receptor beta chains below was sequenced from the same sample in a study of CD8 T cells in ankylosing spondylitis. Each CDR3 protein is one row after TCRdb ran MiXCR on the 5' RACE reads. The top ten clones hold approximately 4.8% of a sample with roughly 240,000 distinct CDR3 sequences, roughly 8.2% of them seen once. Sequencing used blood, either unsorted or a sorted T cell fraction (not recorded which). The origin of the receptors is a female donor with ankylosing spondylitis or in good health (not recorded which).

Many counts were recorded for this clonotype. The rearrangement uses TRBV11-2 and TRBJ2-5, with D hard to call. The CDR3 has 14 residues. Germline V gene data show CDR1 as SGHAT and CDR2 as FQNNGV. V lost 5 bases and J 5 bases, leaving 15 bases between the germline ends. The CDR3 DNA reads as TGTGCCAGCAGCCTCCTTCGCCCCGGGGAGACCCAGTACTTC. It yields the protein CASSLLRPGETQYF. Complete variable domain (other parts from reference TRBV11-2 and TRBJ2-5): EAGVAQSPRYKIIEKRQSVAFWCNPISGHATLYWYQQILGQGPKLLIQFQNNGVVDDSQLPKDRFSAERLKGVDSTLKIQPAKLEDSAVYLCASSLLRPGETQYFGPGTRLLVL.

This clonotype has a count of ten or more. This chain uses TRBV7-2 with TRBJ2-7; D is uncertain. Trimming left V 5 bases short and J 0 bases short, with 14 bases between. Germline CDR1 and CDR2: SGHTA and FQGNSA. This CDR3 contains 15 residues. The CDR3 DNA follows: TGTGCCAGCAGCCCCCCTAGGGAATTCTCCTACGAGCAGTACTTC. Its protein is CASSPPREFSYEQYF.

This clonotype has ten or more counts. V and J are TRBV28 and TRBJ1-2, with 7 bases aligning to TRBD1. Looked up from germline, CDR1 is MDHEN and CDR2 is SYDVKM. V lost 6 bases and J lost 9; bases outside the gene matches: 13. CDR3 length equals 14 residues. As DNA, the CDR3 is TGTGCCAGCAGAGTGACAGGGAACCCCCAAAGCTACACCTTC. Translating it yields CASRVTGNPQSYTF.

At least ten counts were recorded for this clonotype. The rearrangement uses TRBV12-3 or TRBV12-4 and TRBJ2-2; tentative D call: TRBD2 (6 bases). This CDR3 is 15 amino acids long. V lost 6 bases to trimming and J lost 4 bases, with 15 bases between them. The CDR3 bases are TGTGCCAGCAGCCTTAACCGGAGGGGCACCGGGGAGCTGTTTTTT. The encoded protein is CASSLNRRGTGELFF.